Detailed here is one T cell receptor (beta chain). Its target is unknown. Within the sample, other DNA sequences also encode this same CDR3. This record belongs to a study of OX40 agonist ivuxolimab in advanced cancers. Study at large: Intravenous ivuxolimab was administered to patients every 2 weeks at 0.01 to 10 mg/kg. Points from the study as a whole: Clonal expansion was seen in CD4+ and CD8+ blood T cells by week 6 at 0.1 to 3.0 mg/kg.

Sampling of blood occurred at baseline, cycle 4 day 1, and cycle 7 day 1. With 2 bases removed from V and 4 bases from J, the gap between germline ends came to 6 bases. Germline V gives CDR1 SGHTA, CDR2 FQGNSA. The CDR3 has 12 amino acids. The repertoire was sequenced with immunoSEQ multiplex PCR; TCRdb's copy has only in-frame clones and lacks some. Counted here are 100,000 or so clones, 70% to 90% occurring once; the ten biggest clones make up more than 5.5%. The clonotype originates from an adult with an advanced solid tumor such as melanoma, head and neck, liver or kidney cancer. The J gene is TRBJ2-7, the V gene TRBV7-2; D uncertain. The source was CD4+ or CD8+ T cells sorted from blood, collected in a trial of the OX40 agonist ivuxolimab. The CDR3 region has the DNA TGTGCCAGCAGCTTATCTCGATACGAGCAGTACTTC. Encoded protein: CASSLSRYEQYF.